The TCR beta chain under discussion was sequenced for a study of Ad26.COV2.S vaccination and SARS-CoV-2 variants. Turning to the study itself: The authors gave Ad26.COV2.S intramuscularly, either once or twice 56 days apart.

Germline lookup yields CDR1 SGHRS and CDR2 YFSETQ. This CDR3 has 17 residues. Libraries were prepared by immunoSEQ multiplex PCR; TCRdb keeps only in-frame clonotypes and omits some of them. The sample carries some 290,000 clones, around 81% recorded once. To note about this clone: One end of the junction varies from germline; a read error may be responsible.

Treatment meaning: over 15 received Ad26.COV2.S at low or high dose, single or two shots; 5 received placebo; per-sample allocation not given. Samples came from day 63 after the first vaccine or placebo injection. The chain employs TRBV5-1 and TRBJ2-5; 9 nucleotides align to TRBD2. The sample consisted of peripheral blood, taken in a trial of Ad26.COV2.S vaccine versus placebo. This clonotype was obtained from a person between 18 and 65 years old who received the Ad26.COV2.S COVID-19 vaccine or a placebo. DNA of the CDR3: TGCGCCAGCAGCTATATAAGACTAGCGGACGACCAGGAGACCCAGTACTTC. Translation: CASSYIRLADDQETQYF.